This entry lists 9 T cell receptor beta chains sequenced from one sample in a study of blood T cell repertoires in COVID-19. Sequencing was performed with immunoSEQ multiplex PCR; in TCRdb, only in-frame clones are kept and a portion is missing. This sample has under 130,000 clones; 81% occur once, and the top ten carry less than 45%. The sample comprised peripheral blood. These receptors all stem from a man older than 75 with acute or convalescent COVID-19.

This clone was seen only once. The J gene is TRBJ1-4, the V gene TRBV14; TRBD1 matches 8 bases. CDR3 size: 15 residues. Germline CDR1 reads SGHDN; CDR2 reads FVKESK. V lost 4 bases and J lost 0; bases outside the gene matches: 1. Here the CDR3 reads CASSRQGTTNEKLFF. CDR3 nucleotides: TGTGCCAGCAGCCGACAGGGGACAACTAATGAAAAACTGTTTTTT.

The chain couples TRBV5-1 to TRBJ1-2, with 10 bases identical to TRBD1. Trimming removed 3 bases from V and 8 bases from J; junction bases left unmatched: 7. The CDR3 runs 14 residues. Germline loops: CDR1 SGHRS, CDR2 YFSETQ. This CDR3 is CASSYTGTGDGYTF. As DNA, the CDR3 is TGCGCCAGCAGCTATACCGGGACAGGGGACGGCTACACCTTC.

V and J are TRBV28 and TRBJ2-3, with 8 bases aligning to TRBD2. V shed 6 bases and J 4 bases; nucleotides not matched to a gene: 12. The CDR3 is made up of 16 amino acids. The germline CDR1 and CDR2 sequences are MDHEN and SYDVKM. For the CDR3, the DNA is TGTGCCAGCAGAGATCCGGGACTAGTTGTTCCAGATACGCAGTATTTT. This codes for CASRDPGLVVPDTQYF.

Only a few counts were recorded for this clone. In the same sample, other DNA sequences code for this CDR3. The gene calls are TRBV19 and TRBJ1-5, with D possibly TRBD1 on 6 matching bases. Germline V lookup: CDR1 LNHDA, CDR2 SQIVND (reference sequence). V gave up 3 bases and J gave up 4 bases, with 7 bases separating them. The CDR3 has 13 amino acids. CDR3 sequence reads: CASSMRGNQPQHF. The CDR3 nucleotides read TGTGCCAGTAGTATGAGGGGGAATCAGCCCCAGCATTTT.

The chain is built from TRBV5-1 and TRBJ2-5, with 8 bases that match TRBD2. V dropped 2 bases and J dropped 4; count of bases not matched to a gene: 7. This CDR3 region has 15 residues. The germline CDR1 and CDR2 sequences are SGHRS and YFSETQ. CDR3 nucleotides: TGCGCCAGCAGCTTATCCGGGACTAGAGGAGAGACCCAGTACTTC. Translation: CASSLSGTRGETQYF.

This clone appeared once. The V gene is TRBV5-6, the J gene TRBJ1-6; D gene uncertain. The CDR3 has 16 amino acids. V was pared by 4 bases and J by 9 bases, with 20 bases between. Germline CDR1 SGHDT, CDR2 YYEEEE. The CDR3 is CASSLHLSGIGSPLHF. DNA of the CDR3: TGTGCCAGCAGCCTACACTTGTCGGGAATCGGTTCACCCCTCCACTTT. Full variable domain (rest looked up from reference TRBV5-6 and TRBJ1-6): DAGVTQSPTHLIKTRGQQVTLRCSPKSGHDTVSWYQQALGQGPQFIFQYYEEEERQRGNFPDRFSGHQFPNYSSELNVNALLLGDSALYLCASSLHLSGIGSPLHFGNGTRLTVT.

The V call is TRBV19, the J call TRBJ2-2; 8 nucleotides match TRBD2. The CDR3 extends over 15 amino acids. Germline V gene data show CDR1 as LNHDA and CDR2 as SQIVND (reference sequence). The ends lost 7 bases at V and 9 bases at J; junction bases unmatched: 13. The CDR3: CASTNGLAGSRELFF. CDR3 sequence (DNA): TGTGCCAGTACCAATGGACTAGCCGGGAGTCGGGAGCTGTTTTTT.

The chain has TRBV27 and TRBJ2-3, with D possibly TRBD2 on 5 matching bases. Germline assignment: CDR1 MNHEY and CDR2 SMNVEV (reference sequence). Trimming removed 6 bases from V and 5 bases from J, with 21 bases in between. This CDR3 contains 16 residues. The CDR3 loop is CASRSERGPSQDTQYF. Here the CDR3 DNA reads TGTGCCAGCAGGTCCGAGAGAGGGCCCTCACAAGATACGCAGTATTTT.

This chain uses TRBV2 with TRBJ1-5, with TRBD1 matching 7 bases. CDR3 size: 14 residues. Unmatched junction bases numbered 6, after V lost 6 bases and J lost 4 bases. Germline loops: CDR1 SNHLY, CDR2 FYNNEI. CDR3 nucleotide sequence: TGTGCCAGCAGCTCGGGACAGCCTAATCAGCCCCAGCATTTT. Protein product: CASSSGQPNQPQHF.